This TCR beta chain is from a study of CD4+ T cells in melanoma. Study conclusions and caveats: CD8+ T cell, macrophage and B cell function reportedly correlated with neoantigen-specific CD4+ T cells. Diverse differentiation states were reported for melanoma neoantigen-specific CD4+ T cells.

A note on this clone: Its antigen is currently unknown.

Using immunoSEQ multiplex PCR, the repertoire was profiled, and TCRdb retains in-frame clones only, with some absent. This sample carries 13,000 or so clones, roughly 80% of them seen once, and the ten largest clones take approximately 16%. This CDR3 comprises 14 residues. V gave up 3 bases and J gave up 0 bases, with 8 bases separating them. CDR1 and CDR2 (germline): SGHAT, FQDESV (reference sequence). Sequencing was done on a sample of cells from a culture (not recorded whether cultured in vitro). This receptor was taken from a human donor with melanoma. The chain joins TRBV11-1 to TRBJ1-2; D remains ambiguous. The CDR3 sequence: CASSFTAANYGYTF. The CDR3, as DNA: TGTGCCAGCAGCTTCACAGCAGCTAACTATGGCTACACCTTC.